These 29 T cell receptor beta chains were all obtained from the same sample, sequenced in a study of regulatory T cells in long-lasting Graves disease. The time point: newly diagnosed GD, antithyroid drugs for less than 3 months. Extracted RNA from PBMCs served as the source of the TCR library. HTBI primers from iRepertoire and Arm-PCR of CDR3 regions yielded the TCR beta libraries. TCRdb ran MiXCR on the multiplex PCR reads and lists one entry per CDR3 protein. The data contain roughly 610,000 distinct CDR3 sequences, roughly a sixth of them singletons. This same sample was also taken into another study, of T cells in Graves' hyperthyroidism and ophthalmopathy.

Sequences were derived from peripheral blood mononuclear cells (PBMCs), sampled at new diagnosis, from a patient treated with antithyroid drugs. Source of these receptors: a young man with Graves disease.

This chain uses TRBV20-1 with TRBJ1-2; TRBD1 matches 8 bases. The V gene's germline CDR1 is DFQATT and CDR2 SNEGSKA (reference sequence). J lost 8 bases, V lost 4 bases, and 3 bases had no gene match. The CDR3 length is 11 residues. CDR3 residues: CSAKTGVGYTF. The CDR3 nucleotides read TGCAGTGCTAAGACAGGGGTCGGCTACACCTTC.

This clonotype was found many times. The rearrangement links TRBV2 to TRBJ2-1; maybe TRBD2 (6 bases). Per the germline V gene, CDR1 is SNHLY and CDR2 is FYNNEI. The CDR3 is 15 amino acids. Trimming took 6 bases from V and 5 from J, leaving 17 bases between them. As DNA, the CDR3 is TGTGCCAGCAGCTCCTCTAGCGTGGGTAACAATGAGCAGTTCTTC. Encoded protein: CASSSSSVGNNEQFF.

V gene TRBV3-1 combines with J gene TRBJ2-1; a weak D match, TRBD2 (6 bases). CDR1 LGHDT and CDR2 YNNKEL come from the germline V gene (reference sequence). The CDR3 contains 17 residues. V was trimmed by 4 bases and J by 0 bases, leaving 16 bases between them. CDR3 loop: CASSPAPGGSSYNEQFF. The DNA for the CDR3 is TGTGCCAGCAGCCCAGCCCCCGGGGGAAGCTCCTACAATGAGCAGTTCTTC.

There are many counts of this clonotype. This chain joins TRBV7-9 and TRBJ2-1; 11 positions agree with TRBD2. This CDR3 comprises 15 residues. Unmatched junction bases numbered 4, after V lost 6 bases and J lost 3 bases. The germline gives CDR1 SEHNR, CDR2 FQNEAQ (reference sequence). CDR3 bases: TGTGCCAGCAGTTTGACTAGCGGGAACTACAATGAGCAGTTCTTC. Translating it yields CASSLTSGNYNEQFF. Combining the CDR3 with reference TRBV7-9 and TRBJ2-1 gives the whole variable domain DTGVSQNPRHKITKRGQNVTFRCDPISEHNRLYWYRQTLGQGPEFLTYFQNEAQLEKSRLLSDRFSAERPKGSFSTLEIQRTEQGDSAMYLCASSLTSGNYNEQFFGPGTRLTVL.

This clonotype was counted ten times or more. The chain couples TRBV20-1 to TRBJ2-7; TRBD2 aligns across 12 bases. V lost 4 bases and J lost 8; bases outside the gene matches: 3. This CDR3 is 12 amino acids long. Looked up from germline, CDR1 is DFQATT and CDR2 is SNEGSKA (reference sequence). The CDR3 reads CSAKLAGGKQYF. CDR3 nucleotides: TGCAGTGCTAAACTAGCGGGAGGAAAGCAGTACTTC.

This clonotype appeared many times. The chain carries TRBV20-1 and TRBJ2-7, with TRBD2 identical over 10 bases. V dropped 5 bases and J dropped 3; count of bases not matched to a gene: 7. Germline CDR1 is DFQATT and CDR2 is SNEGSKA (reference sequence). CDR3 length: 14 amino acids. The chain's CDR3 is CSAVRTSGNYEQYF. Here the CDR3 DNA reads TGCAGTGCTGTAAGGACTAGCGGAAACTACGAGCAGTACTTC.

In its sample, this clonotype was seen once. A much larger clone is a single base away; this may be a read error. In this CDR3 the conserved last residue, phenylalanine or tryptophan, is missing, so a read error is likely. This chain joins TRBV11-2 and TRBJ1-2; a weak D match, TRBD1 (5 bases). This CDR3 comprises 15 residues. Trimming cost V 1 base and J 8 bases, with 17 bases left between them. Germline V gene data show CDR1 as SGHAT and CDR2 as FQNNGV. The CDR3 DNA follows: TGTGCCAGCAGCTTAGTGGGCCAGGGCCGAGACGGCTACACCCTC. It specifies CASSLVGQGRDGYTL.

This clonotype has a count of ten or more. The chain employs TRBV3-1 and TRBJ1-1; TRBD1 aligns across 9 bases. With 4 bases clipped from V and 2 bases from J, the junction kept 5 bases outside the gene matches. The CDR3 has 15 residues. The germline CDR1 and CDR2 sequences are LGHDT and YNNKEL (reference sequence). DNA for the CDR3: TGTGCCAGCAGCCGGAGGGACAGGGAAAACACTGAAGCTTTCTTT. Amino acids: CASSRRDRENTEAFF.

A few counts support this clonotype. The chain joins TRBV5-6 to TRBJ1-2; 7 nucleotides line up with TRBD1. This CDR3 is built from 15 residues. Germline V CDR1 and CDR2: SGHDT, YYEEEE. V was pared by 0 bases and J by 7 bases, with 9 bases of the junction left unmatched. In DNA form, the CDR3 reads TGTGCCAGCAGCTTGGTAGGACAGGCCTTAGGTGGCTACACCTTC. Translated, it gives CASSLVGQALGGYTF.

This clonotype was picked up many times. The chain carries TRBV29-1 and TRBJ2-7; TRBD1 agrees at 8 bases. The V and J ends lost 5 bases and 3 bases, in that order; junction bases with no gene match: 12. Germline V gene data show CDR1 as SQVTM and CDR2 as ANQGSEA. The CDR3 contains 15 residues. CDR3 nucleotides: TGCAGCGTTAGAGGACAGGGCTCGCTTCACTACGAGCAGTACTTC. Protein sequence: CSVRGQGSLHYEQYF.

This sequence joins TRBV20-1 and TRBJ2-3, with D uncertain. The V gene lost 3 bases and the J gene lost 5 bases, with 12 bases spanning the gap. Germline V gene data show CDR1 as DFQATT and CDR2 as SNEGSKA (reference sequence). The CDR3 is 13 amino acids. DNA of the CDR3: TGCAGTGCTAGCGGGCCCCGGGTAGATACGCAGTATTTT. Amino acids: CSASGPRVDTQYF.

The chain links TRBV7-2 to TRBJ2-7, with D unresolved. V lost 6 bases and J 2 bases, leaving 8 bases between the germline ends. This CDR3 has 12 amino acids. Germline V CDR1 and CDR2: SGHTA, FQGNSA. The CDR3, as DNA: TGTGCCAGCAGTTCCATCACCTACGAGCAGTACTTC. This codes for CASSSITYEQYF.

This clonotype appeared a few times. The gene calls are TRBV7-9 and TRBJ2-5; D could derive from TRBD1 or TRBD2 (5 bases each). V was pared by 3 bases and J by 3 bases, with 23 bases between. The length of the CDR3 is 18 residues. Germline V lookup: CDR1 SEHNR, CDR2 FQNEAQ (reference sequence). The CDR3 region is CASSFRIPGPKGKETQYF. CDR3 DNA sequence: TGTGCCAGCAGCTTTCGAATTCCGGGGCCTAAAGGGAAAGAGACCCAGTACTTC.

The chain joins TRBV28 to TRBJ2-2, with 12 bases aligning to TRBD1. The CDR3 is 14 residues long. The ends lost 7 bases at V and 6 bases at J; junction bases unmatched: 3. CDR1 is MDHEN and CDR2 is SYDVKM in the germline V gene. CDR3 sequence: CASIGTGGPGELFF. In DNA form, the CDR3 reads TGTGCCAGCATAGGGACAGGGGGCCCCGGGGAGCTGTTTTTT.

On this clonotype itself: A junction end diverges from the germline sequence, so it may reflect a read error. The V gene is TRBV20-1, the J gene TRBJ2-1; 7 nucleotides agree with TRBD1. The CDR3 spans 13 residues. Germline CDR1 reads DFQATT; CDR2 reads SNEGSKA (reference sequence). The CDR3 sequence: CSAGTDLYNEQSF. The DNA for the CDR3 is TGCAGTGCCGGGACAGACCTGTACAATGAGCAGTCCTTC.

This clonotype was observed a few times. The chain joins TRBV29-1 to TRBJ2-1, with TRBD2 matching 7 bases. Per germline, CDR1 SQVTM and CDR2 ANQGSEA. V lost 4 bases, J lost 7 bases, and 7 bases stayed unmatched. The CDR3 has 13 residues. The CDR3 is CSVGPSGQNEQFF. CDR3 in DNA: TGCAGCGTTGGGCCTAGCGGTCAGAATGAGCAGTTCTTC.

The table lists this clonotype with many counts. The V and J genes are TRBV2 and TRBJ1-2; maybe TRBD1 (5 bases). The CDR3 is made up of 15 amino acids. The germline V gene encodes CDR1 SNHLY and CDR2 FYNNEI. Trimming took off 1 base at V and 1 base at J, with 10 bases between the two ends. DNA for the CDR3: TGTGCCAGCAGTGAAGGGATTGGGGGTAACTATGGCTACACCTTC. This sequence encodes CASSEGIGGNYGYTF.

This clonotype came up many times. This chain joins TRBV7-3 and TRBJ1-1; D is unclear. CDR3 size: 13 residues. CDR1 is SGHTA, CDR2 FQGTGA, per germline. The ends were cut back, 5 bases at V and 1 base at J, with 8 bases in the middle. CDR3 in amino acids: CASSIYKNTEAFF. Written as DNA, the CDR3 is TGTGCCAGCAGCATTTACAAGAACACTGAAGCTTTCTTT. The variable domain in full, completed from reference TRBV7-3 and TRBJ1-1, reads GAGVSQTPSNKVTEKGKYVELRCDPISGHTALYWYRQSLGQGPEFLIYFQGTGAADDSGLPNDRFFAVRPEGSVSTLKIQRTERGDSAVYLCASSIYKNTEAFFGQGTRLTVV.

This chain joins TRBV4-2 and TRBJ2-1; D ambiguous. V lost 4 bases to trimming and J lost 2 bases, with 6 bases between them. The germline V gene encodes CDR1 LGHNA and CDR2 YNFKEQ. The CDR3 totals 13 residues. CDR3 region: CASSPLAYNEQFF. The CDR3 region has the DNA TGTGCCAGCAGCCCCCTGGCCTACAATGAGCAGTTCTTC.

In DNA, the CDR3 is TGTGCCAGCAGTTCAAATAACAGGGCTGGCACTGAAGCTTTCTTT. The encoded protein is CASSSNNRAGTEAFF. The chain uses TRBV28 and TRBJ1-1; D is perhaps TRBD1 (6 bases). Germline V lookup: CDR1 MDHEN, CDR2 SYDVKM. Trimming left V 4 bases short and J 4 bases short, with 16 bases between. This CDR3 region has 15 residues.

This clonotype was observed at least ten times. The V and J genes are TRBV2 and TRBJ2-7; D possibly corresponds to TRBD1 (8 bases). The CDR3 loop spans 15 amino acids. The germline CDR1 and CDR2 sequences are SNHLY and FYNNEI. V lost 2 bases to trimming and J lost 4 bases, with 15 bases between them. CDR3 DNA sequence: TGTGCCAGCAGTGAAATGTTACAGGGGGGGTACGAGCAGTACTTC. Residues: CASSEMLQGGYEQYF.

The chain links TRBV7-9 to TRBJ2-3, with D tentatively TRBD1 (6 bases). This CDR3 contains 15 residues. Germline-derived CDR1 and CDR2 are SEHNR and FQNEAQ (reference sequence). Trimming shortened V by 1 base and J by 3 bases, and 11 bases separated the two germline ends. CDR3 DNA: TGTGCCAGCAGCTTAGGAGGCAGGGGAACAGATACGCAGTATTTT. This codes for CASSLGGRGTDTQYF.

The CDR3 DNA is TGCGCCAGCAGCCCCGATAGACAGGGGTACACTGAAGCTTTCTTT. Translating it yields CASSPDRQGYTEAFF. V gene TRBV5-1 combines with J gene TRBJ1-1, with 8 bases identical to TRBD1. V lost 4 bases to trimming and J lost 3 bases; unmatched junction nucleotides: 8. The CDR3 totals 15 residues. CDR1 and CDR2 (germline): SGHRS, YFSETQ.

Many counts were recorded for this clonotype. The chain is built from TRBV7-6 and TRBJ2-7, with a possible D match to TRBD2 (6 bases). The V gene lost 3 bases and the J gene lost 5 bases, with 14 bases spanning the gap. The CDR3 extends over 14 amino acids. CDR1 is SGHVS, CDR2 FNYEAQ, per germline. The CDR3 region is CASSLGRERDEQYF. The CDR3 nucleotides are TGTGCCAGCAGCTTGGGCAGGGAGCGGGACGAGCAGTACTTC.

The sample holds a few counts of this clonotype. The J gene is TRBJ1-5, the V gene TRBV2; 7 bases line up with TRBD1. The V segment lost 6 bases and the J segment 9 bases; nucleotides outside the gene matches: 11. CDR1 is SNHLY, CDR2 FYNNEI, per germline. This CDR3 comprises 14 residues. The CDR3 loop reads CASRGQTPFGPQHF. CDR3 bases: TGTGCCAGCAGGGGACAGACTCCTTTTGGGCCCCAGCATTTT.

This clonotype was observed many times. The V and J genes are TRBV28 and TRBJ2-1; the match to TRBD2 covers 8 bases. V dropped 6 bases and J dropped 1; count of bases not matched to a gene: 11. The CDR3 is made up of 17 amino acids. Germline-derived CDR1 and CDR2 are MDHEN and SYDVKM. Here the CDR3 reads CASSPAGAGESYNEQFF. The CDR3 nucleotides read TGTGCCAGCAGCCCCGCAGGAGCGGGAGAGTCCTACAATGAGCAGTTCTTC. The variable domain in full, with the rest retrieved from reference TRBV28 and TRBJ2-1, is DVKVTQSSRYLVKRTGEKVFLECVQDMDHENMFWYRQDPGLGLRLIYFSYDVKMKEKGDIPEGYSVSREKKERFSLILESASTNQTSMYLCASSPAGAGESYNEQFFGPGTRLTVL.

This chain uses TRBV10-2 with TRBJ2-2, with 7 bases fitting TRBD1. This CDR3 spans 17 amino acids. Germline assignment: CDR1 WSHSY and CDR2 SAAADI. Losses at the gene ends were 2 bases for V and 1 base for J; bases not matched to a gene: 7. DNA of the CDR3: TGCGCCAGCAGTGAGCCCGACAGGGTGGGGAACACCGGGGAGCTGTTTTTT. Its protein is CASSEPDRVGNTGELFF.

The chain employs TRBV7-9 and TRBJ2-6; 7 nucleotides agree with TRBD2. The CDR3 has 18 amino acids. Germline V gene data show CDR1 as SEHNR and CDR2 as FQNEAQ (reference sequence). V trimming: 6 bases; J trimming: 3 bases; junction bases outside the gene matches: 14. The CDR3 bases are TGTGCCAGCAGTTTATTGGGGGGGTTGCGGTTTGGGGCCAACGTCCTGACTTTC. Amino acids: CASSLLGGLRFGANVLTF.

The rearrangement links TRBV15 to TRBJ1-6; D may be TRBD1 (6 bases). V was clipped by 1 base and J by 11 bases, with 15 bases between them. CDR1 is LNHNV, CDR2 YYDKDF, per germline (reference sequence). The CDR3 length is 15 residues. The CDR3 DNA is TGTGCCACCAGCAGAGTAGGTCAGGGGACGGCACCCCTCCACTTT. Encoded protein: CATSRVGQGTAPLHF.